This TCR beta chain was captured by sequencing in a study of T cells in Graves' hyperthyroidism and ophthalmopathy. Study at large: Blood was drawn when the patient was first diagnosed and still untreated.

The V gene end was trimmed by 7 bases and the J gene end by 5 bases; junction bases not matched to a gene: 9. Germline CDR1 reads SNHLY; CDR2 reads FYNNEI. The CDR3 runs to 15 residues. Amplified TCR beta CDR3 regions came from RNA transcripts. First-round RT-PCR of the TCR CDR3 relied on the HTBI primer set. TCRdb re-derived calls from the multiplex PCR reads in MiXCR, one entry per CDR3 protein. The table lists 690,000 or so distinct CDR3 sequences, under 20% of them singletons, with over 15% in the top ten. This clonotype was picked up many times. Newly diagnosed hyperthyroidism patients aged 18 to 65 years had disease lasting under 2 months. Uncontrolled infections, other autoimmune diseases, pregnancy or lactation led to exclusion of patients. Clinical symptoms, serum thyroxine, TRAb, thyroid ultrasound and orbital computed tomography informed diagnoses.

This sequence originates from a woman in her forties or fifties with Graves' hyperthyroidism that later progressed to Graves' ophthalmopathy. The gene calls are TRBV2 and TRBJ2-1; 9 bases match TRBD1. The material sequenced was blood. Written as DNA, the CDR3 is TGTGCCAGCAAAGGTCGGACAGGGGACCACAATGAGCAGTTCTTC. This gives the protein CASKGRTGDHNEQFF.